Following are 12 T cell receptor beta chains from one sample sequenced in a study of blood T cell repertoires in COVID-19. Only in-frame clones appear in the TCRdb table, and some are missing; sequencing was by immunoSEQ multiplex PCR. The sample shows over 250,000 clones, approximately 89% of them seen only once. Sequencing used peripheral blood. The origin of the receptors is a woman aged 50 to 60 with acute or convalescent COVID-19.

CDR3 residues: CASSKDRATYGYTF. In DNA form, the CDR3 reads TGTGCCAGCAGCAAAGACAGGGCTACCTATGGCTACACCTTC. The chain is built from TRBV7-9 and TRBJ1-2, with 7 bases aligning to TRBD1. Germline trimming cut 5 bases from V and 4 bases from J; bases unmatched to any gene: 7. The CDR3 extends over 14 amino acids. Germline assignment: CDR1 SEHNR and CDR2 FQNEAQ (reference sequence).

The CDR3 is CATSTGTGDFQPQHF. CDR3 coding DNA: TGTGCCACCAGTACCGGGACAGGGGACTTTCAGCCCCAGCATTTT. The gene calls are TRBV24-1 and TRBJ1-5; 10 positions agree with TRBD1. CDR1 is KGHDR, CDR2 SFDVKD, per germline. V lost 6 bases, J lost 6 bases, and 7 bases stayed unmatched. The CDR3 has 15 amino acids.

The chain links TRBV27 to TRBJ1-3; 8 bases match TRBD1. CDR3 length: 15 residues. Germline CDR1 and CDR2: MNHEY and SMNVEV (reference sequence). The V gene end was trimmed by 5 bases and the J gene end by 1 base; junction bases not matched to a gene: 4. The CDR3 loop is CASSQDRGSGNTIYF. As DNA, the CDR3 is TGTGCCAGCAGTCAAGACAGGGGATCTGGAAACACCATATATTTT.

The rearrangement joins TRBV28 to TRBJ2-7; TRBD1 agrees at 7 bases. Germline loops: CDR1 MDHEN, CDR2 SYDVKM. Unmatched junction bases numbered 8, after V lost 5 bases and J lost 7 bases. This CDR3 spans 13 amino acids. CDR3 in DNA: TGTGCCAGCAGTACGGGGACAGCTCGGGAGCAGTACTTC. Translated: CASSTGTAREQYF.

This clone was found a few times. The chain uses TRBV27 and TRBJ2-1, with TRBD2 identical over 10 bases. The V segment lost 0 bases and the J segment 1 base; nucleotides outside the gene matches: 6. CDR1 MNHEY and CDR2 SMNVEV come from the germline V gene (reference sequence). CDR3 length: 18 residues. CDR3 DNA: TGTGCCAGCAGTTTATCGGCCCGGACTAGCGGTTCCTACAATGAGCAGTTCTTC. The encoded protein is CASSLSARTSGSYNEQFF.

The chain is built from TRBV5-1 and TRBJ2-5; TRBD1 aligns across 10 bases. Germline-derived CDR1 and CDR2 are SGHRS and YFSETQ. The CDR3 contains 16 residues. The V gene end was trimmed by 4 bases and the J gene end by 2 bases; junction bases not matched to a gene: 8. CDR3 sequence (DNA): TGCGCCAGCAGCCCTCGACAGGGGGCAGTACAAGAGACCCAGTACTTC. It yields the protein CASSPRQGAVQETQYF.

This chain connects TRBV28 to TRBJ1-5; 10 nucleotides align to TRBD1. Per the germline V gene, CDR1 is MDHEN and CDR2 is SYDVKM. CDR3 length: 14 residues. The J segment lost 4 bases and the V segment lost 6 bases, leaving 3 bases of the junction unmatched. In DNA form, the CDR3 reads TGTGCCAGCAGACGACAGGGGGCAAATCAGCCCCAGCATTTT. Amino acids: CASRRQGANQPQHF.

J is TRBJ2-7 and V is TRBV6-5, with D maybe TRBD2 (7 bases). V was cut by 7 bases and J by 3 bases, with 16 bases left in between. Germline V gives CDR1 MNHEY, CDR2 SVGAGI. CDR3 length equals 14 residues. This CDR3 is CASTRGAGIYEQYF. CDR3 DNA: TGTGCCAGCACCCGGGGGGCAGGGATCTACGAGCAGTACTTC.

The rearrangement uses TRBV4-2 and TRBJ2-7, with 12 positions matching TRBD2. Germline V gene sequence: CDR1 LGHNA, CDR2 YNFKEQ. V was clipped by 0 bases and J by 4 bases; unmatched bases: 7. The CDR3 contains 17 residues. CDR3 sequence reads: CASSQDVTSGSVYEQYF. In DNA form, the CDR3 reads TGTGCCAGCAGCCAAGATGTGACTAGCGGGAGTGTGTACGAGCAGTACTTC.

This clone was seen more than once but under ten times. This chain links TRBV24-1 with TRBJ1-1; a possible D gene is TRBD1 (5 bases). CDR1 and CDR2 (germline): KGHDR, SFDVKD. The CDR3 spans 12 residues. The germline V and J ends were trimmed by 2 bases and 10 bases, with 10 bases remaining between them. CDR3 loop: CATSDYQGLAFF. CDR3 bases: TGTGCCACCAGTGATTATCAGGGATTAGCTTTCTTT.

The chain employs TRBV4-3 and TRBJ1-5; D is ambiguous. Germline V gene sequence: CDR1 LGHNA, CDR2 YSLEER. CDR3 length: 12 amino acids. Trimming left V 0 bases short and J 9 bases short, with 6 bases between. The CDR3 region is CASSQERGPQHF. CDR3 bases: TGCGCCAGCAGCCAAGAACGAGGGCCCCAGCATTTT.

The rearrangement links TRBV4-1 to TRBJ1-2; possible D gene TRBD1, 5 bases. Germline-derived CDR1 and CDR2 are MGHRA and YSYEKL. This CDR3 is built from 13 residues. V gave up 2 bases and J gave up 7 bases, with 11 bases separating them. CDR3 in DNA: TGCGCCAGCAGCCAATCCGCGGGGGTTGGCTACACCTTC. This codes for CASSQSAGVGYTF.